The rows below give T cell receptor beta chains drawn from one sample of a study of cytomegalovirus exposure and HLA in healthy donors. The protocol was immunoSEQ multiplex PCR, while the TCRdb copy is restricted to in-frame clones and leaves out a portion. Of 250,000 or so clones listed, roughly 91% are singletons. Source material: PBMCs. The receptors come from a girl aged 2 to 9 in good health and CMV-seronegative. Each CDR3 is given with its conserved first and last residue. The D gene is left open where the match is weak. Size is omitted from some rows. Given values are once, few, many or a class for expanded clones.

v_gene: TRBV20-1
j_gene: TRBJ2-7
abundance: .
d_gene: .
CDR3nt: TGCAGTGCTCGGCGGGGTTACGAGCAGTACTTC
CDR3aa: CSARRGYEQYF

v_gene: TRBV7-9
j_gene: TRBJ2-1
abundance: once
d_gene: TRBD2
CDR3nt: TGTGCCAGCAGCTTAGTTGCACTAGCGGGAGGGAATGAGCAGTTCTTC
CDR3aa: CASSLVALAGGNEQFF

v_gene: TRBV27
j_gene: TRBJ2-5
abundance: .
d_gene: TRBD2
CDR3nt: TGTGCCAGCAGTCCCGGGACTAGCGGGGCAGAGACCCAGTACTTC
CDR3aa: CASSPGTSGAETQYF

v_gene: TRBV11-3
j_gene: TRBJ2-1
abundance: .
d_gene: .
CDR3nt: TGTGCCAGCAGCTGGGAGACTAGTAATGAGCAGTTCTTC
CDR3aa: CASSWETSNEQFF

v_gene: TRBV29-1
j_gene: TRBJ1-1
abundance: .
d_gene: .
CDR3nt: TGCAGCGCCCTTCGGGGGTTGGCCACTGAAGCTTTCTTT
CDR3aa: CSALRGLATEAFF

v_gene: TRBV15
j_gene: TRBJ1-1
abundance: .
d_gene: TRBD1
CDR3nt: TGTGCCACCAGCAGAGACAGGGGGCTGGGGTACACTGAAGCTTTCTTT
CDR3aa: CATSRDRGLGYTEAFF

v_gene: TRBV10-1
j_gene: TRBJ2-7
abundance: .
d_gene: .
CDR3nt: TGCGCCAGCAGTGAGCGGGGGGCCCCCTACGAGCAGTACTTC
CDR3aa: CASSERGAPYEQYF

v_gene: TRBV7-8
j_gene: TRBJ1-1
abundance: .
d_gene: .
CDR3nt: TGTGCCAGCAGCTTAACGGGATATAGTGGGAACACTGAAGCTTTCTTT
CDR3aa: CASSLTGYSGNTEAFF

v_gene: TRBV5-6
j_gene: TRBJ2-3
abundance: .
d_gene: .
CDR3nt: TGTGCCAGCAGCTCCGGGAACACAGATACGCAGTATTTT
CDR3aa: CASSSGNTDTQYF

v_gene: TRBV30
j_gene: TRBJ2-1
abundance: .
d_gene: TRBD2
CDR3nt: TGTGCCTGGAGTAGCAGCGGGGTTGAGCAGTTCTTC
CDR3aa: CAWSSSGVEQFF

v_gene: TRBV7-9
j_gene: TRBJ2-2
abundance: once
d_gene: .
CDR3nt: TGTTCCAGCAGCTTAGTGTCAGGGGTTCGGACCGGGGAGCTGTTTTTT
CDR3aa: CSSSLVSGVRTGELFF

v_gene: TRBV10-3
j_gene: TRBJ2-3
abundance: .
d_gene: TRBD2
CDR3nt: TGTGCCGCCGGGAGGGGGGCCCCTCCAGGGGATACGCAGTATTTT
CDR3aa: CAAGRGAPPGDTQYF

v_gene: TRBV7-9
j_gene: TRBJ2-7
abundance: .
d_gene: TRBD1
CDR3nt: TGTGCCAGCAGCCAAGGACAGGGACCTCTTGACGAGCAGTACTTC
CDR3aa: CASSQGQGPLDEQYF

v_gene: TRBV2
j_gene: TRBJ2-5
abundance: .
d_gene: TRBD1
CDR3nt: TGTGCCAGCAAAGGCTGGGACAGGGGGATGGAGACCCAGTACTTC
CDR3aa: CASKGWDRGMETQYF

v_gene: TRBV27
j_gene: TRBJ2-1
abundance: .
d_gene: .
CDR3nt: TGTGCCAGCAGTCCTTCGGGAGCATCGGGCAATGAGCAGTTCTTC
CDR3aa: CASSPSGASGNEQFF

v_gene: TRBV9
j_gene: TRBJ2-1
abundance: .
d_gene: TRBD2
CDR3nt: TGTGCCAGCAGCGCCGCTAGCGGGAGGACCTACAATGAGCAGTTCTTC
CDR3aa: CASSAASGRTYNEQFF

v_gene: TRBV6-1
j_gene: TRBJ1-2
abundance: .
d_gene: .
CDR3nt: TGTGCCAGCAGTGAATCGGGTTATGGCTACACCTTC
CDR3aa: CASSESGYGYTF

v_gene: TRBV30
j_gene: TRBJ1-1
abundance: .
d_gene: .
CDR3nt: TGTGCCTGGAGTGCGCAGGTCAGGGCGGAAGCTTTCTTT
CDR3aa: CAWSAQVRAEAFF

v_gene: TRBV28
j_gene: TRBJ2-3
abundance: .
d_gene: TRBD2
CDR3nt: TGTGCCAGCAGTTTCCAGACTAGCGGGGGGCCCACAGATACGCAGTATTTT
CDR3aa: CASSFQTSGGPTDTQYF

v_gene: TRBV30
j_gene: TRBJ1-3
abundance: .
d_gene: TRBD1
CDR3nt: TGTGCCTGGGCCGCGGGACAGGACCCTGGAAACACCATATATTTT
CDR3aa: CAWAAGQDPGNTIYF

v_gene: TRBV5-6
j_gene: TRBJ1-5
abundance: .
d_gene: TRBD1
CDR3nt: TGTGCCAGCAGCCCAGGGACAGGGAACGCCAATCAGCCCCAGCATTTT
CDR3aa: CASSPGTGNANQPQHF

v_gene: TRBV28
j_gene: TRBJ1-6
abundance: .
d_gene: .
CDR3nt: TGTGCCAGCAGTTTACGGGTAGTAGTGAATTCACCCCTCCACTTT
CDR3aa: CASSLRVVVNSPLHF

v_gene: TRBV9
j_gene: TRBJ2-1
abundance: .
d_gene: .
CDR3nt: TGTGCCAGCAGCGTAGCTGGGAGGGGGTCCTACAATGAGCAGTTCTTC
CDR3aa: CASSVAGRGSYNEQFF

v_gene: TRBV6-5
j_gene: TRBJ1-3
abundance: .
d_gene: .
CDR3nt: TGTGCCAGCAGCAATTCAGCGGGTACTGGAAACACCATATATTTT
CDR3aa: CASSNSAGTGNTIYF

v_gene: TRBV6-4
j_gene: TRBJ1-2
abundance: .
d_gene: .
CDR3nt: TGTGCCAGCAGTGACAGAGGGAACGGCCTCTATGGCTACACCTTC
CDR3aa: CASSDRGNGLYGYTF

v_gene: TRBV5-6
j_gene: TRBJ2-7
abundance: .
d_gene: .
CDR3nt: TGTGCCAGCAGCTTAACAGGGTCCTACGAGCAGTACTTC
CDR3aa: CASSLTGSYEQYF